What follows are 2 T cell receptor beta chains derived from one specimen sequenced in a study of T-cell memory formation after mild COVID-19 (dated by TCRdb to 2020 to 2023). Libraries were prepared through 5' RACE. The reads were generated on an Illumina NovaSeq 6000. TCRdb reworked the public reads: Q25 trimming with fastp, MiXCR clone assembly, productive beta chains retained. Rows matching on CDR3 protein sequence are summarized as one entry with the most common DNA and genes. Present in this sample are fewer than 550,000 distinct CDR3 sequences, approximately 20% of which were seen just once. The biggest ten clones account for more than 8% of the sample. Input material: PBMCs or a T cell subset sorted from them (not recorded which). These receptors were collected from an adult woman who had mild COVID-19 (a few samples of this study predate the infection). The sample titles of this study are shuffled in the database, so cell type and time point are left out; the donor was told from shared clones.

This chain links TRBV20-1 with TRBJ2-2; 9 bases are a match to TRBD2. The CDR3 is 14 amino acids. The germline gives CDR1 DFQATT, CDR2 SNEGSKA (reference sequence). V lost 5 bases, J lost 4 bases, and 5 bases stayed unmatched. CDR3 residues: CSACVSGGTGELFF. In DNA, the CDR3 is TGCAGTGCTTGCGTTAGCGGGGGCACCGGGGAGCTGTTTTTT.

This chain uses TRBV4-3 with TRBJ2-3, with a weak D call TRBD2 (7 bases). Trimming took off 1 base at V and 11 bases at J, with 19 bases between the two ends. Germline values: CDR1 LGHNA, CDR2 YSLEER. This CDR3 contains 15 residues. The CDR3 DNA follows: TGCGCCAGCAGCCAAGCGGGCACAAGCGGGACAAAGCAGTATTTT. It encodes CASSQAGTSGTKQYF.